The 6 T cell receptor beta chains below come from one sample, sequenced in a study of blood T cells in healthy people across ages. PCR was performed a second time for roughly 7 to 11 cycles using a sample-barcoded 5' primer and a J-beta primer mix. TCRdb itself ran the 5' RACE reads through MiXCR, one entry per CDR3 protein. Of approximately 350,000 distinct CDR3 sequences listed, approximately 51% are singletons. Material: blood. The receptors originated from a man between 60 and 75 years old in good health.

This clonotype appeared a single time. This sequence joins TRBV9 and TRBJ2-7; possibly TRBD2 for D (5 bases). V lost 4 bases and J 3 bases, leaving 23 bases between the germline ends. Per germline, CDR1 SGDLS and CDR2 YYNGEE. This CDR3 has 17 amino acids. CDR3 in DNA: TGTGCCAGCAGCTCTAGCCCTCGGAGGAGCGGACTCTACGAGCAGTACTTC. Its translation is CASSSSPRRSGLYEQYF.

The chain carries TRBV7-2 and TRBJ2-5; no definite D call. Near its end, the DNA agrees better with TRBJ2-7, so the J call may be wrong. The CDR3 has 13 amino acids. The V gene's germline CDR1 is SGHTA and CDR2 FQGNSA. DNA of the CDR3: TGTGCCAGCAGCTCAGCTCCCTCCTACGAGCAGTACTTC. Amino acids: CASSSAPSYEQYF.

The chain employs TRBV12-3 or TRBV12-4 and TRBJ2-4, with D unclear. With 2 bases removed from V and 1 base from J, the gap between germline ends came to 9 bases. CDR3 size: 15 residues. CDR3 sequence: CASSLKSPAKNIQYF. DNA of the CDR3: TGTGCCAGCAGTTTAAAGTCTCCGGCCAAAAACATTCAGTACTTC.

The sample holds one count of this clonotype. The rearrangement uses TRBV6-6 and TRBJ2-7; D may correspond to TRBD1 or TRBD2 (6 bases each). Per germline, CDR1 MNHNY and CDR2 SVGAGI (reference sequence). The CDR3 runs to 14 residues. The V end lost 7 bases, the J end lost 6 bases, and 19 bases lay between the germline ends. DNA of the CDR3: TGTGCCAGCACCCACCGGGGGCCGGTTCCCGAGCAGTACTTC. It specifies CASTHRGPVPEQYF.

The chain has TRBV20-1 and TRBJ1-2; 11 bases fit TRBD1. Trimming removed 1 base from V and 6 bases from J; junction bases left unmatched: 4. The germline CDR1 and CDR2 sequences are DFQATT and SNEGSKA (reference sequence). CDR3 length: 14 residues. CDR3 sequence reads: CSARAGQGVHGYTF. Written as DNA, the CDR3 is TGCAGTGCTAGAGCGGGACAGGGGGTCCATGGCTACACCTTC.

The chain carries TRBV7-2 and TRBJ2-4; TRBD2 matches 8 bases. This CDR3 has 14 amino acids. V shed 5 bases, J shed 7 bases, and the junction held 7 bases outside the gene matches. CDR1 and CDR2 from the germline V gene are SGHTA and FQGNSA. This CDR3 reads CASSTREGRNIQYF. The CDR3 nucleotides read TGTGCCAGCAGCACACGGGAGGGCCGGAACATTCAGTACTTC.